These 19 T cell receptor beta chains originate from one sample sequenced in a study of OX40 agonist ivuxolimab in advanced cancers. Assay: immunoSEQ multiplex PCR; the TCRdb copy retains only in-frame clones and omits some. The sample consists of 100,000 or so clones, around 94% of them appearing once. This material consisted of CD4+ or CD8+ T cells sorted from blood, taken in a trial of the OX40 agonist ivuxolimab. The source of these receptors is an adult with an advanced solid tumor such as melanoma, head and neck, liver or kidney cancer.

The gene calls are TRBV7-2 and TRBJ1-1; D might be TRBD1 (5 bases). CDR1 is SGHTA, CDR2 FQGNSA, per germline. V was clipped by 5 bases and J by 12 bases, with 22 bases between them. The CDR3 has 14 residues. In DNA, the CDR3 is TGTGCCAGCAGCGCATCCTCGACAGTTATTTGGCCTTTCTTT. It yields the protein CASSASSTVIWPFF.

The gene calls are TRBV19 and TRBJ2-1, with 13 positions matching TRBD2. Per germline, CDR1 LNHDA and CDR2 SQIVND (reference sequence). The CDR3 covers 15 residues. J was trimmed by 8 bases and V by 5 bases; bases with no gene match: 6. The CDR3 reads CASSGRLAGGHEQFF. The CDR3 coding sequence is TGTGCCAGTAGTGGACGACTAGCGGGAGGTCATGAGCAGTTCTTC.

This rearrangement joins TRBV30 to TRBJ2-3, with 8 bases matching TRBD1. The CDR3 covers 13 residues. J gave up 5 bases and V 4 bases, and 5 bases lay outside the gene matches. CDR1 and CDR2 from the germline V gene are GTSNPN and SVGIG (reference sequence). The CDR3 DNA reads as TGTGCCTGGACGGCAGGGACAGGAGATACGCAGTATTTT. Its protein is CAWTAGTGDTQYF.

The J gene is TRBJ1-2, the V gene TRBV5-6; the D is unclear. In germline, CDR1 is SGHDT, CDR2 YYEEEE. Trimming removed 0 bases at V and 5 bases at J, with 11 bases between. This CDR3 comprises 14 residues. CDR3 coding DNA: TGTGCCAGCAGCTTGGCCCCGGCTGTATATGGCTACACCTTC. It codes for CASSLAPAVYGYTF.

The rearrangement joins TRBV19 to TRBJ2-3; TRBD2 matches at 14 bases. Germline V lookup: CDR1 LNHDA, CDR2 SQIVND (reference sequence). CDR3 length: 19 residues. Unmatched junction bases numbered 8, after V lost 1 base and J lost 2 bases. CDR3 sequence reads: CASSIGRGLAGDTTDTQYF. The CDR3 DNA follows: TGTGCCAGTAGTATAGGACGGGGACTAGCGGGGGATACCACAGATACGCAGTATTTT.

The chain joins TRBV5-4 to TRBJ2-7, with a possible D match to TRBD1 (6 bases). Germline V CDR1 and CDR2: SGHNT, YYREEE (reference sequence). Trimming took off 6 bases at V and 3 bases at J, with 16 bases between the two ends. CDR3 length equals 14 residues. CDR3 amino acids: CASMYGTRGYEQYF. The CDR3 DNA is TGTGCCAGCATGTACGGGACACGGGGCTACGAGCAGTACTTC.

This clone was seen only once. The rearrangement joins TRBV5-4 to TRBJ1-1, with a tentative D call TRBD1 (5 bases). CDR3 size: 16 residues. Trimming cost V 4 bases and J 1 base, with 17 bases left between them. The germline V gene encodes CDR1 SGHNT and CDR2 YYREEE (reference sequence). The CDR3 sequence is CASSPETTRANTEAFF. In DNA form, the CDR3 reads TGTGCCAGCAGCCCGGAGACGACCAGGGCGAACACTGAAGCTTTCTTT.

The chain recombines TRBV9 with TRBJ2-2; possible D gene TRBD1, 5 bases. Deletions cut 0 bases from V and 0 bases from J, with 12 bases between. The CDR3 is made up of 17 amino acids. The germline gives CDR1 SGDLS, CDR2 YYNGEE. DNA for the CDR3: TGTGCCAGCAGCGTAGGGGTGGCAGGGACGAACACCGGGGAGCTGTTTTTT. Residues: CASSVGVAGTNTGELFF.

The chain employs TRBV7-2 and TRBJ2-3; D is unresolved. With 4 bases removed from V and 6 bases from J, the gap between germline ends came to 8 bases. The germline gives CDR1 SGHTA, CDR2 FQGNSA. The CDR3 runs 12 residues. CDR3 bases: TGTGCCAGCAGCTCGGCGAGGGATACGCAGTATTTT. Translated, it gives CASSSARDTQYF.

V usage is TRBV7-2 and J usage is TRBJ2-2; D is perhaps TRBD1 or TRBD2 (5 bases each). V shed 0 bases and J shed 1 base, with 15 bases lying between them. The CDR3 totals 18 residues. The germline gives CDR1 SGHTA, CDR2 FQGNSA. The CDR3 DNA sequence: TGTGCCAGCAGCTTAGCGCCGGGGCAGGGAGAGAACACCGGGGAGCTGTTTTTT. It is translated as CASSLAPGQGENTGELFF.

The rearrangement joins TRBV5-1 to TRBJ2-7; D possibly corresponds to TRBD2 (5 bases). With 2 bases removed from V and 1 base from J, the gap between germline ends came to 7 bases. CDR1 is SGHRS, CDR2 YFSETQ, per germline. The CDR3 runs to 13 residues. CDR3 amino acids: CASSLTGSYEQYF. CDR3 nucleotides: TGCGCCAGCAGCTTAACGGGATCCTACGAGCAGTACTTC.

This rearrangement joins TRBV28 to TRBJ1-2; no reliable D call. Germline assignment: CDR1 MDHEN and CDR2 SYDVKM. CDR3 length: 10 residues. The V end was cut by 11 bases, the J end by 3 bases, with 7 bases between. CDR3 sequence (DNA): TGTGCCGCTAGCGACTATGGCTACACCTTC. Protein: CAASDYGYTF.

This chain links TRBV9 with TRBJ1-1; TRBD1 might be the D (5 bases). CDR3 size: 13 residues. V shed 3 bases and J shed 3 bases, with 9 bases lying between them. Germline V gene lookup returns CDR1 SGDLS and CDR2 YYNGEE. The CDR3 sequence is CASSAQEDTEAFF. DNA for the CDR3: TGTGCCAGCAGCGCACAGGAGGACACTGAAGCTTTCTTT.

The chain recombines TRBV7-2 with TRBJ2-7, with 12 bases aligning to TRBD2. CDR1 is SGHTA, CDR2 FQGNSA, per germline. V lost 5 bases, J lost 2 bases, and 7 bases stayed unmatched. This CDR3 spans 16 amino acids. CDR3 nucleotide sequence: TGTGCCAGCAGCAAACTAGCGGGGGGCACTACCTACGAGCAGTACTTC. Translating gives CASSKLAGGTTYEQYF.

The chain combines TRBV10-1 with TRBJ2-3; D gene unclear. Trimming left V 3 bases short and J 6 bases short, with 16 bases between. This CDR3 contains 15 residues. Per germline, CDR1 WNHNN and CDR2 SYGVQD (reference sequence). CDR3 protein: CASSDPTVFRDTQYF. The CDR3 DNA sequence: TGCGCCAGCAGTGACCCGACGGTATTTCGGGATACGCAGTATTTT.

V and J are TRBV15 and TRBJ1-2; D gene uncertain. Trimming removed 1 base from V and 3 bases from J, with 9 bases in between. In germline, CDR1 is LNHNV, CDR2 YYDKDF (reference sequence). The CDR3 spans 14 residues. Here the CDR3 reads CATSRVFGDYGYTF. The CDR3 DNA reads TGTGCCACCAGCAGAGTATTTGGGGACTATGGCTACACCTTC. The variable domain in full, completed from reference TRBV15 and TRBJ1-2, reads DAMVIQNPRYQVTQFGKPVTLSCSQTLNHNVMYWYQQKSSQAPKLLFHYYDKDFNNEADTPDNFQSRRPNTSFCFLDIRSPGLGDTAMYLCATSRVFGDYGYTFGSGTRLTVV.

This sequence joins TRBV5-1 and TRBJ2-3; possibly TRBD1 or TRBD2 for D (5 bases each). CDR1 SGHRS and CDR2 YFSETQ come from the germline V gene. The CDR3 consists of 14 residues. The V gene lost 4 bases and the J gene lost 3 bases, with 12 bases spanning the gap. This CDR3 reads CASSREGRTDTQYF. The DNA for the CDR3 is TGCGCCAGCAGCAGAGAGGGGAGAACAGATACGCAGTATTTT.

This clone appeared a single time. The rearrangement joins TRBV4-3 to TRBJ1-2; D gene unclear. Germline CDR1 is LGHNA and CDR2 is YSLEER. The CDR3 is 13 residues long. V lost 0 bases to trimming and J lost 11 bases, with 13 bases between them. The CDR3 reads CASSQDEGRFYTF. The CDR3 DNA reads as TGCGCCAGCAGCCAAGACGAGGGCAGGTTTTACACCTTC.

This rearrangement joins TRBV11-3 to TRBJ1-1; D perhaps matches TRBD1 (6 bases). There are 13 residues in the CDR3. Trimming took 0 bases from V and 7 from J, leaving 9 bases between them. The germline V gene has CDR1 SGHNT and CDR2 YENEEA. CDR3 bases: TGTGCCAGCAGCTTAGAAGGGGGTTATGAAGCTTTCTTT. It encodes CASSLEGGYEAFF.